The next 20 T cell receptor beta chains were all read from a single sample in a study of blood T cell repertoires in COVID-19. Sequencing used immunoSEQ multiplex PCR; TCRdb keeps in-frame clones, though not all of them. The data contain 200,000 to 300,000 clones, 83% of them singletons. The sequencing sample was made of peripheral blood. These receptors were collected from a human donor in a cohort sampled during active COVID-19.

The CDR3 loop reads CASSLNLRGAQTF. CDR3 DNA sequence: TGTGCCAGCAGCTTAAATCTCCGGGGGGCTCAAACCTTC. The chain recombines TRBV7-2 with TRBJ1-2, with TRBD1 as a possible D gene (6 bases). CDR1 is SGHTA and CDR2 is FQGNSA in the germline V gene. The V and J ends lost 2 bases and 14 bases respectively, with 18 bases between them. The CDR3 spans 13 residues.

CDR3 region: CASSPGRAYEQYF. The CDR3 DNA reads TGTGCCAGCAGCCCAGGGCGTGCCTACGAGCAGTACTTC. The chain carries TRBV6-5 and TRBJ2-7, with D possibly matching TRBD1 (5 bases). The CDR3 is made up of 13 amino acids. Trimming cost V 6 bases and J 2 bases, with 11 bases left between them. The V gene's germline CDR1 is MNHEY and CDR2 SVGAGI.

This clone has more than one count but fewer than ten. V and J are TRBV7-2 and TRBJ1-1; a weak D match, TRBD1 (6 bases). Per the germline V gene, CDR1 is SGHTA and CDR2 is FQGNSA. CDR3 length equals 15 residues. Trimming removed 1 base at V and 2 bases at J, with 11 bases between. As DNA, the CDR3 is TGTGCCAGCAGCTTAGACCAGGGGATCAACACTGAAGCTTTCTTT. It is translated as CASSLDQGINTEAFF. The whole variable domain, remainder taken from reference TRBV7-2 and TRBJ1-1, is GAGVSQSPSNKVTEKGKDVELRCDPISGHTALYWYRQSLGQGLEFLIYFQGNSAPDKSGLPSDRFSAERTGGSVSTLTIQRTQQEDSAVYLCASSLDQGINTEAFFGQGTRLTVV.

This chain uses TRBV19 with TRBJ2-1, with D perhaps matching TRBD1 (6 bases). The CDR3 consists of 17 residues. V lost 6 bases and J lost 0, with 18 bases in between. Germline CDR1 is LNHDA and CDR2 is SQIVND (reference sequence). CDR3 nucleotides: TGTGCCAGTAGCAACACAGGGCAACCGAGCTCCTACAATGAGCAGTTCTTC. It translates to CASSNTGQPSSYNEQFF.

A few counts support this clone. The gene calls are TRBV6-6 and TRBJ2-7, with a weak D call TRBD1 (5 bases). The CDR3 length is 13 residues. V was shortened by 4 bases and J by 3 bases, with 10 bases between the two germline ends. The germline CDR1 and CDR2 sequences are MNHNY and SVGAGI (reference sequence). The CDR3 region has the DNA TGTGCCAGCAGTTGGGAAGGGGACTACGAGCAGTACTTC. This codes for CASSWEGDYEQYF.

The chain employs TRBV2 and TRBJ2-5; 8 nucleotides line up with TRBD2. Trimming at V came to 5 bases and at J to 5 bases, leaving 13 bases not matched to a gene. The CDR3 has 16 residues. CDR1 is SNHLY and CDR2 is FYNNEI in the germline V gene. CDR3 coding DNA: TGTGCCAGCAGTCCCCTTGGGGCGGGAGGAGGGGAGACCCAGTACTTC. This codes for CASSPLGAGGGETQYF.

This clone was observed a handful of times. V usage is TRBV7-9 and J usage is TRBJ2-7; no reliable D call. This CDR3 has 16 residues. Germline CDR1 SEHNR, CDR2 FQNEAQ (reference sequence). V lost 3 bases to trimming and J lost 5 bases, with 20 bases between them. DNA of the CDR3: TGTGCCAGCAGCTTTCCGGGTGCGGCAGTGTCTGACGAGCAGTACTTC. Its translation: CASSFPGAAVSDEQYF.

The gene calls are TRBV7-9 and TRBJ2-5; 9 nucleotides match TRBD1. Per the germline V gene, CDR1 is SEHNR and CDR2 is FQNEAQ (reference sequence). The CDR3 is made up of 15 amino acids. V lost 3 bases, J lost 5 bases, and 7 bases stayed unmatched. CDR3 loop: CASSFPTGGVETQYF. The CDR3 nucleotides are TGTGCCAGCAGCTTTCCGACAGGGGGAGTGGAGACCCAGTACTTC.

The gene calls are TRBV2 and TRBJ2-1; D is undetermined. This CDR3 region has 15 residues. Trimming removed 3 bases from V and 2 bases from J, with 11 bases in between. The V gene's germline CDR1 is SNHLY and CDR2 FYNNEI. CDR3 coding DNA: TGTGCCAGCAGTGAGCGGCGGTTGACCTACAATGAGCAGTTCTTC. Translation: CASSERRLTYNEQFF. The whole variable domain, filled in from reference TRBV2 and TRBJ2-1, reads EPEVTQTPSHQVTQMGQEVILRCVPISNHLYFYWYRQILGQKVEFLVSFYNNEISEKSEIFDDQFSVERPDGSNFTLKIRSTKLEDSAMYFCASSERRLTYNEQFFGPGTRLTVL.

A few counts support this clone. The rearrangement uses TRBV9 and TRBJ1-6; TRBD1 aligns across 7 bases. J was trimmed by 7 bases and V by 6 bases; bases with no gene match: 13. The CDR3 length is 16 residues. Germline V gene lookup returns CDR1 SGDLS and CDR2 YYNGEE. Here the CDR3 reads CASNAPNGGGNSPLHF. The CDR3 DNA reads TGTGCCAGCAACGCCCCGAATGGAGGGGGCAATTCACCCCTCCACTTT.

The chain uses TRBV19 and TRBJ1-1; TRBD1 agrees at 7 bases. CDR1 LNHDA and CDR2 SQIVND come from the germline V gene (reference sequence). The CDR3 totals 12 residues. V was clipped by 3 bases and J by 8 bases; unmatched bases: 3. CDR3: CASSIWDREAFF. CDR3 nucleotides: TGTGCCAGTAGTATCTGGGACAGAGAAGCTTTCTTT.

The CDR3 spells CASSGDYEQYF. CDR3 in DNA: TGTGCCAGCTCCGGAGATTACGAGCAGTACTTC. The V call is TRBV18, the J call TRBJ2-7; D unresolved. This CDR3 spans 11 amino acids. Germline values: CDR1 KGHSH, CDR2 LQKENI. The germline V and J ends were trimmed by 6 bases and 4 bases, with 7 bases remaining between them.

The V gene is TRBV6-6, the J gene TRBJ2-1, with 8 bases that match TRBD1. The CDR3 is 13 residues long. Trimming cost V 5 bases and J 6 bases; bases outside gene matches: 3. The germline CDR1 and CDR2 sequences are MNHNY and SVGAGI (reference sequence). CDR3 coding DNA: TGTGCCAGCAGTCTGGGGACAGGCAATGAGCAGTTCTTC. This sequence encodes CASSLGTGNEQFF.

V is TRBV7-6 and J is TRBJ2-3; D uncertain. V lost 6 bases and J 0 bases, leaving 10 bases between the germline ends. This CDR3 has 14 residues. The V gene's germline CDR1 is SGHVS and CDR2 FNYEAQ. This CDR3 reads CASRPGRSTDTQYF. The CDR3 DNA is TGTGCCAGCAGACCCGGTCGGAGCACAGATACGCAGTATTTT.

This clone has just one count. This chain connects TRBV28 to TRBJ1-2; D is undetermined. Germline V gene data show CDR1 as MDHEN and CDR2 as SYDVKM. The CDR3 extends over 14 amino acids. Trimming removed 6 bases at V and 5 bases at J, with 16 bases between. The CDR3 coding sequence is TGTGCCAGCAGCCGCTTGGTGGCCCATTATGGCTACACCTTC. Its protein is CASSRLVAHYGYTF.

This chain joins TRBV5-4 and TRBJ1-1; D is perhaps TRBD1 (6 bases). This CDR3 contains 16 residues. Germline V gives CDR1 SGHNT, CDR2 YYREEE (reference sequence). Trimming took 4 bases from V and 0 from J, leaving 16 bases between them. The CDR3 bases are TGTGCCAGCAGCCGAGGGAGGGGGGCGATGAACACTGAAGCTTTCTTT. It yields the protein CASSRGRGAMNTEAFF.

The V gene is TRBV7-9, the J gene TRBJ1-5, with 8 bases lining up with TRBD1. Per the germline V gene, CDR1 is SEHNR and CDR2 is FQNEAQ (reference sequence). The CDR3 sequence is 14 residues long. V dropped 5 bases and J dropped 7; count of bases not matched to a gene: 7. CDR3 protein: CASSPDRVRQPQHF. The CDR3 nucleotides read TGTGCCAGCAGCCCGGACAGGGTAAGACAGCCCCAGCATTTT.

The V call is TRBV25-1, the J call TRBJ2-7, with a possible D match to TRBD1 (5 bases). Germline V gene data show CDR1 as MGHDK and CDR2 as SYGVNS. V was trimmed by 6 bases and J by 1 base, leaving 13 bases between them. This CDR3 spans 14 amino acids. The CDR3 reads CASSQGGRSYEQYF. As DNA, the CDR3 is TGTGCCAGCAGCCAGGGCGGCAGGTCCTACGAGCAGTACTTC.

The chain combines TRBV3-1 (or the pseudogene TRBV3-2) with TRBJ1-6; D uncertain. V shed 1 base and J shed 10 bases, with 11 bases lying between them. From germline, CDR1 is LGHDT and CDR2 YNNKEL (reference sequence). The CDR3 has 14 amino acids. The CDR3 reads CASSQVSDPSPLHF. The DNA of the CDR3 is TGTGCCAGCAGCCAAGTGAGCGACCCCTCACCCCTCCACTTT.

The chain is built from TRBV19 and TRBJ1-2; D might be TRBD1 (6 bases). Between the trimmed V and J ends, which lost 4 bases and 5 bases, there was a span of 11 bases. The CDR3 consists of 13 residues. The V gene's germline CDR1 is LNHDA and CDR2 SQIVND (reference sequence). CDR3 DNA: TGTGCCAGTAGTAAACGACAGGATTATGGCTACACCTTC. Amino acids: CASSKRQDYGYTF.